These 16 T cell receptor beta chains were all obtained from the same sample, sequenced in a study of cytomegalovirus exposure and HLA in healthy donors. The PCR contained 60 Vbeta and 13 Jbeta primers. TCRdb's table, derived via immunoSEQ multiplex PCR, lists solely in-frame clones and lacks some. This repertoire shows 95,000 to 100,000 clones, less than 85% found once; its top ten account for around 20%. The source material was PBMCs. The receptors derive from a woman in her sixties in good health and CMV-seropositive.

This chain connects TRBV27 to TRBJ2-7, with D unresolved. The germline V gene encodes CDR1 MNHEY and CDR2 SMNVEV (reference sequence). The length of the CDR3 is 13 residues. V lost 3 bases, J lost 3 bases, and 9 bases lay in between. The CDR3 spells CASSFSRYYEQYF. The CDR3 DNA is TGTGCCAGCAGTTTCTCCCGGTACTACGAGCAGTACTTC.

V usage is TRBV2 and J usage is TRBJ1-2; TRBD1 agrees at 9 bases. Germline trimming cut 9 bases from V and 3 bases from J; bases unmatched to any gene: 8. From germline, CDR1 is SNHLY and CDR2 FYNNEI. The CDR3 sequence is 14 residues long. The CDR3 DNA sequence: TGTGCCAGAGGACAGGGGATTTGGGACTATGGCTACACCTTC. Translation gives CARGQGIWDYGYTF.

The rearrangement uses TRBV28 and TRBJ2-1, with D perhaps TRBD1 (5 bases). This CDR3 is 13 amino acids long. The germline V and J ends were trimmed by 3 bases and 3 bases, with 6 bases remaining between them. The germline gives CDR1 MDHEN, CDR2 SYDVKM. Written as DNA, the CDR3 is TGTGCCAGCAGTTTCCAGGGCTACAATGAGCAGTTCTTC. Translation: CASSFQGYNEQFF.

The chain couples TRBV5-1 to TRBJ2-5, with no clear D. CDR1 SGHRS and CDR2 YFSETQ come from the germline V gene. V gave up 1 base and J gave up 4 bases, with 8 bases separating them. The CDR3 sequence is 13 residues long. CDR3 protein: CASSLQAVETQYF. The CDR3 nucleotides are TGCGCCAGCAGCTTGCAAGCCGTAGAGACCCAGTACTTC.

This sequence joins TRBV18 and TRBJ1-1; D is uncertain. Germline V CDR1 and CDR2: KGHSH, LQKENI. V lost 5 bases to trimming and J lost 1 base, with 14 bases between them. The CDR3 extends over 15 amino acids. The DNA of the CDR3 is TGTGCCAGCTCAAGTCTCTTAGCCGAGAACACTGAAGCTTTCTTT. It specifies CASSSLLAENTEAFF.

This clone was seen a few times. The chain couples TRBV7-9 to TRBJ1-2, with 8 bases that match TRBD1. Per germline, CDR1 SEHNR and CDR2 FQNEAQ (reference sequence). This CDR3 has 16 residues. Unmatched junction bases numbered 11, after V lost 4 bases and J lost 4 bases. CDR3 residues: CASSSSRDRRIYGYTF. CDR3 DNA sequence: TGTGCCAGCAGCTCCTCCCGGGACAGGCGTATCTATGGCTACACCTTC.

This chain uses TRBV28 with TRBJ2-1; 10 bases match TRBD2. J lost 5 bases, V lost 2 bases, and 15 bases had no gene match. The germline V gene has CDR1 MDHEN and CDR2 SYDVKM. The CDR3 length is 19 residues. The CDR3 region is CASSLGWLAGVKRDNEQFF. CDR3 sequence (DNA): TGTGCCAGCAGTTTAGGGTGGCTAGCGGGAGTTAAAAGGGACAATGAGCAGTTCTTC. Full variable domain (outside the CDR3, taken from reference TRBV28 and TRBJ2-1): DVKVTQSSRYLVKRTGEKVFLECVQDMDHENMFWYRQDPGLGLRLIYFSYDVKMKEKGDIPEGYSVSREKKERFSLILESASTNQTSMYLCASSLGWLAGVKRDNEQFFGPGTRLTVL.

The count of this clone is one. The chain has TRBV5-1 and TRBJ2-5; the match to TRBD2 covers 8 bases. Per the germline V gene, CDR1 is SGHRS and CDR2 is YFSETQ. Trimming removed 5 bases from V and 5 bases from J; junction bases left unmatched: 11. The CDR3 sequence is 15 residues long. The CDR3 is CASRRGGESAETQYF. The DNA of the CDR3 is TGCGCCAGCAGACGGGGGGGAGAATCGGCGGAGACCCAGTACTTC.

The chain uses TRBV2 and TRBJ2-7; D perhaps matches TRBD1 (6 bases). Between the trimmed V and J ends, which lost 7 bases and 6 bases, there was a span of 16 bases. The CDR3 contains 13 residues. Germline V lookup: CDR1 SNHLY, CDR2 FYNNEI. CDR3 nucleotides: TGTGCCAGCACGCAGGCAGGGGTCGGCGAGCAGTACTTC. It specifies CASTQAGVGEQYF.

The CDR3 DNA reads as TGCGCCAGCAGCCAGATGACTAGCGGGGACCCCGCCTATGAGCAGTTCTTC. Amino acids: CASSQMTSGDPAYEQFF. This chain connects TRBV4-1 to TRBJ2-1; 11 nucleotides align to TRBD2. The CDR3 consists of 17 residues. The J segment lost 8 bases and the V segment lost 3 bases, leaving 12 bases of the junction unmatched. From germline, CDR1 is MGHRA and CDR2 YSYEKL.

This chain links TRBV9 with TRBJ2-1, with 9 bases identical to TRBD2. Unmatched junction bases numbered 11, after V lost 4 bases and J lost 6 bases. The CDR3 sequence is 16 residues long. Germline CDR1 and CDR2: SGDLS and YYNGEE. CDR3 bases: TGTGCCAGCAGCACACGCGCCGGGACTAGCCCCAATGAGCAGTTCTTC. This gives the protein CASSTRAGTSPNEQFF.

J is TRBJ2-1 and V is TRBV19; 7 bases are shared with TRBD2. The CDR3 is 16 residues long. In germline, CDR1 is LNHDA, CDR2 SQIVND (reference sequence). V lost 3 bases and J lost 6; bases outside the gene matches: 11. CDR3 in amino acids: CASSIRLAGVVNEQFF. CDR3 nucleotide sequence: TGTGCCAGTAGTATTCGGCTCGCGGGAGTAGTCAATGAGCAGTTCTTC.

In this sample, this clone turned up once. V is TRBV27 and J is TRBJ2-7; no clear D. The V end lost 5 bases, the J end lost 6 bases, and 17 bases lay between the germline ends. Germline lookup yields CDR1 MNHEY and CDR2 SMNVEV (reference sequence). This CDR3 has 14 amino acids. CDR3 nucleotide sequence: TGTGCCAGCAGTCAAAATCATCCATCAGGCGAGCAGTACTTC. Translation: CASSQNHPSGEQYF.

J is TRBJ2-5 and V is TRBV19; D perhaps matches TRBD2 (6 bases). The ends were cut back, 4 bases at V and 5 bases at J, with 17 bases in the middle. CDR3 length equals 15 residues. Germline V CDR1 and CDR2: LNHDA, SQIVND (reference sequence). Here the CDR3 reads CASSTRGSGRETQYF. The CDR3 DNA sequence: TGTGCCAGTAGTACCCGGGGTTCAGGGAGGGAGACCCAGTACTTC. Complete variable domain (other parts from reference TRBV19 and TRBJ2-5): DGGITQSPKYLFRKEGQNVTLSCEQNLNHDAMYWYRQDPGQGLRLIYYSQIVNDFQKGDIAEGYSVSREKKESFPLTVTSAQKNPTAFYLCASSTRGSGRETQYFGPGTRLLVL.

The chain is built from TRBV5-1 and TRBJ2-1; 10 positions agree with TRBD2. The V and J ends lost 4 bases and 0 bases, in that order; junction bases with no gene match: 1. This CDR3 has 15 residues. The germline V gene encodes CDR1 SGHRS and CDR2 YFSETQ. The DNA for the CDR3 is TGCGCCAGCAGCCTAGCGGGAGCCTCCTACAATGAGCAGTTCTTC. Amino acid sequence: CASSLAGASYNEQFF.

The V gene is TRBV29-1, the J gene TRBJ1-2; 8 positions agree with TRBD1. Germline V gives CDR1 SQVTM, CDR2 ANQGSEA. J gave up 6 bases and V 6 bases, and 6 bases lay outside the gene matches. The CDR3 is made up of 12 amino acids. CDR3 DNA sequence: TGCAGCGTCGCGGACAGGGTAAATGGCTACACCTTC. This codes for CSVADRVNGYTF.